The 29 T cell receptor beta chains reported below all come from one sample, sequenced in a study of cytomegalovirus exposure and HLA in healthy donors. Using immunoSEQ multiplex PCR, the repertoire was profiled, and TCRdb retains in-frame clones only, with some absent. The sample records about 98,000 clones, roughly 90% being singletons. The sample was PBMCs. All receptors come from a man between 18 and 29 years old in good health and CMV-seropositive.

The CDR3 sequence: CASSRDRGTNQPQHF. As DNA, the CDR3 is TGTGCCAGCAGCCGGGACAGGGGAACCAATCAGCCCCAGCATTTT. The rearrangement links TRBV6-5 to TRBJ1-5; 10 nucleotides agree with TRBD1. The CDR3 loop spans 15 amino acids. Germline trimming cut 6 bases from V and 3 bases from J; bases unmatched to any gene: 5. Germline lookup yields CDR1 MNHEY and CDR2 SVGAGI.

This chain uses TRBV5-4 with TRBJ2-1; no clear D gene. V was pared by 2 bases and J by 7 bases, with 7 bases between. Germline CDR1 SGHNT, CDR2 YYREEE (reference sequence). The CDR3 loop spans 12 amino acids. CDR3 loop: CASSFAVNEQFF. For the CDR3, the DNA is TGTGCCAGCAGCTTTGCGGTGAATGAGCAGTTCTTC. The variable domain in full, with the rest retrieved from reference TRBV5-4 and TRBJ2-1, is ETGVTQSPTHLIKTRGQQVTLRCSSQSGHNTVSWYQQALGQGPQFIFQYYREEENGRGNFPPRFSGLQFPNYSSELNVNALELDDSALYLCASSFAVNEQFFGPGTRLTVL.

This rearrangement joins TRBV4-2 to TRBJ1-1; 7 bases align to TRBD1. With 1 base clipped from V and 1 base from J, the junction kept 6 bases outside the gene matches. There are 16 residues in the CDR3. CDR1 is LGHNA, CDR2 YNFKEQ, per germline. The CDR3 is CASSQGKGGPNTEAFF. DNA for the CDR3: TGTGCCAGCAGCCAAGGAAAAGGGGGCCCGAACACTGAAGCTTTCTTT.

The chain joins TRBV4-3 to TRBJ1-6; D is possibly TRBD1 (5 bases). There are 16 residues in the CDR3. Trimming cost V 0 bases and J 4 bases, with 10 bases left between them. The germline V gene encodes CDR1 LGHNA and CDR2 YSLEER. CDR3 DNA sequence: TGCGCCAGCAGCCAAGAATTTTCAGGGTATAATTCACCCCTCCACTTT. Encoded protein: CASSQEFSGYNSPLHF.

The V and J genes are TRBV4-3 and TRBJ1-4; the match to TRBD1 covers 7 bases. Germline loops: CDR1 LGHNA, CDR2 YSLEER. The V gene end was trimmed by 1 base and the J gene end by 0 bases; junction bases not matched to a gene: 5. There are 17 residues in the CDR3. In DNA form, the CDR3 reads TGCGCCAGCAGCCAAGTGTTAGGGGGCCCAACTAATGAAAAACTGTTTTTT. Its protein product is CASSQVLGGPTNEKLFF.

The V call is TRBV6-5, the J call TRBJ2-1; 7 nucleotides match TRBD2. Germline V gene data show CDR1 as MNHEY and CDR2 as SVGAGI. The CDR3 loop spans 15 amino acids. Trimming took 2 bases from V and 10 from J; bases not matched to a gene: 11. Here the CDR3 reads CASSYAGAAPYEQFF. The CDR3 DNA sequence: TGTGCCAGCAGTTACGCGGGAGCGGCTCCTTACGAGCAGTTCTTC.

The rearrangement uses TRBV5-6 and TRBJ2-2, with TRBD2 as a possible D gene (6 bases). V shed 0 bases and J shed 1 base, with 16 bases lying between them. This CDR3 region has 18 residues. Per the germline V gene, CDR1 is SGHDT and CDR2 is YYEEEE. CDR3 sequence reads: CASSLAASAVWNTGELFF. The CDR3 DNA reads TGTGCCAGCAGCTTGGCCGCTAGCGCAGTTTGGAACACCGGGGAGCTGTTTTTT.

The chain is built from TRBV11-3 and TRBJ2-5, with D perhaps TRBD2 (6 bases). Germline assignment: CDR1 SGHNT and CDR2 YENEEA. This CDR3 has 15 residues. Trimming took 5 bases from V and 0 from J, leaving 13 bases between them. CDR3 sequence reads: CASSTGDLYQETQYF. DNA of the CDR3: TGTGCCAGCAGCACGGGAGACCTGTACCAAGAGACCCAGTACTTC.

The chain carries TRBV4-1 and TRBJ2-1, with a possible D match to TRBD1 (6 bases). Germline assignment: CDR1 MGHRA and CDR2 YSYEKL. V lost 0 bases to trimming and J lost 4 bases, with 10 bases between them. This CDR3 region has 15 residues. The DNA of the CDR3 is TGCGCCAGCAGCCAAGAGGGGGCCCAGTACAATGAGCAGTTCTTC. This encodes CASSQEGAQYNEQFF.

The chain has TRBV7-2 and TRBJ2-5; D is undetermined. The V end lost 0 bases, the J end lost 3 bases, and 5 bases lay between the germline ends. CDR1 SGHTA and CDR2 FQGNSA come from the germline V gene. The CDR3 runs 13 residues. The CDR3 region is CASSLAKKETQYF. The CDR3 DNA reads TGTGCCAGCAGCTTAGCTAAAAAAGAGACCCAGTACTTC.

The chain carries TRBV7-2 and TRBJ2-5; 10 bases match TRBD1. Germline V gene sequence: CDR1 SGHTA, CDR2 FQGNSA. The junction had 5 bases not matched to a gene; V was cut back by 5 bases and J by 5 bases. The CDR3 runs 14 residues. CDR3 bases: TGTGCCAGCAGCACCGACAGGGGGCGGGAGACCCAGTACTTC. It codes for CASSTDRGRETQYF.

The chain employs TRBV11-2 and TRBJ1-2; 11 positions agree with TRBD1. Germline V gene lookup returns CDR1 SGHAT and CDR2 FQNNGV. V lost 5 bases, J lost 6 bases, and 2 bases stayed unmatched. The CDR3 has 13 residues. CDR3 nucleotide sequence: TGTGCCAGCAGCCTGGACAGGGGGCATGGCTACACCTTC. Amino acids: CASSLDRGHGYTF.

The chain has TRBV5-6 and TRBJ2-5, with 8 bases aligning to TRBD1. CDR1 is SGHDT and CDR2 is YYEEEE in the germline V gene. V trimming: 0 bases; J trimming: 5 bases; junction bases outside the gene matches: 12. This CDR3 is 17 amino acids long. CDR3 region: CASSLGTGLAIGETQYF. As DNA, the CDR3 is TGTGCCAGCAGCTTGGGGACAGGGCTTGCCATAGGGGAGACCCAGTACTTC.

J is TRBJ2-5 and V is TRBV7-9, with TRBD2 matching over 15 bases. Germline V gene lookup returns CDR1 SEHNR and CDR2 FQNEAQ (reference sequence). The CDR3 runs to 17 residues. Trimming cost V 5 bases and J 2 bases; bases outside gene matches: 6. The CDR3 DNA follows: TGTGCCAGCAGCCAAGGACTAGCGGGGGGGGAACAAGAGACCCAGTACTTC. Protein sequence: CASSQGLAGGEQETQYF. The full variable domain, its missing parts supplied by reference TRBV7-9 and TRBJ2-5, is DTGVSQNPRHKITKRGQNVTFRCDPISEHNRLYWYRQTLGQGPEFLTYFQNEAQLEKSRLLSDRFSAERPKGSFSTLEIQRTEQGDSAMYLCASSQGLAGGEQETQYFGPGTRLLVL.

This sequence joins TRBV15 and TRBJ1-4; D unresolved. This CDR3 comprises 22 residues. Germline values: CDR1 LNHNV, CDR2 YYDKDF (reference sequence). The V end was cut by 0 bases, the J end by 5 bases, with 31 bases between. Here the CDR3 reads CATSRESTDVVLSGVKNEKLFF. The CDR3 region has the DNA TGTGCCACCAGCAGAGAGAGCACCGACGTCGTGCTGTCCGGGGTCAAGAATGAAAAACTGTTTTTT.

The rearrangement links TRBV9 to TRBJ1-4; D is possibly TRBD1 (5 bases). The germline V gene encodes CDR1 SGDLS and CDR2 YYNGEE. Trimming took 3 bases from V and 5 from J, leaving 17 bases between them. This CDR3 has 16 amino acids. The CDR3 coding sequence is TGTGCCAGCAGCGCCCGACCGGGACTCGTCAATGAAAAACTGTTTTTT. This translates into CASSARPGLVNEKLFF.

The chain joins TRBV7-8 to TRBJ2-2; 12 bases match TRBD1. The germline V gene encodes CDR1 SGHVS and CDR2 FQNEAQ. J was trimmed by 3 bases and V by 4 bases; bases with no gene match: 12. The CDR3 spans 19 residues. The CDR3 DNA reads as TGTGCCAGCAGCTCACGTCCGGGACAGGGGGCGTTCTACACCGGGGAGCTGTTTTTT. Translating gives CASSSRPGQGAFYTGELFF. Based on the CDR3 plus reference TRBV7-8 and TRBJ2-2, the full variable domain is GAGVSQSPRYKVAKRGQDVALRCDPISGHVSLFWYQQALGQGPEFLTYFQNEAQLDKSGLPSDRFFAERPEGSVSTLKIQRTQQEDSAVYLCASSSRPGQGAFYTGELFFGEGSRLTVL.

The rearrangement uses TRBV2 and TRBJ2-2; D call uncertain. Germline V gene data show CDR1 as SNHLY and CDR2 as FYNNEI. The CDR3 is made up of 14 amino acids. V gave up 6 bases and J gave up 2 bases, with 10 bases separating them. For the CDR3, the DNA is TGTGCCAGCAGGGTTGACAAAAACACCGGGGAGCTGTTTTTT. This gives the protein CASRVDKNTGELFF.

The chain joins TRBV11-3 to TRBJ1-2, with D tentatively TRBD1 (5 bases). Germline CDR1 is SGHNT and CDR2 is YENEEA. This CDR3 has 15 amino acids. V dropped 3 bases and J dropped 4 bases, with 15 bases sitting between them. The CDR3 loop reads CASSFKGSVPYGYTF. In DNA form, the CDR3 reads TGTGCCAGCAGCTTCAAGGGGTCCGTTCCCTATGGCTACACCTTC.

CDR3 DNA sequence: TGTGCCACCAGCAGAGAGAGGGCAGAGCAGTTCTTC. Protein: CATSRERAEQFF. The gene calls are TRBV15 and TRBJ2-1; D is perhaps TRBD2 (5 bases). Trimming left V 0 bases short and J 10 bases short, with 7 bases between. The CDR3 length is 12 residues. Germline CDR1 LNHNV, CDR2 YYDKDF (reference sequence).

V and J are TRBV2 and TRBJ2-7; D possibly corresponds to TRBD2 (6 bases). The germline gives CDR1 SNHLY, CDR2 FYNNEI. This CDR3 comprises 15 residues. Trimming took 5 bases from V and 0 from J, leaving 14 bases between them. The CDR3 region is CASSTRELISYEQYF. DNA for the CDR3: TGTGCCAGCAGTACCCGGGAGTTAATCTCCTACGAGCAGTACTTC.

This chain joins TRBV23-1 and TRBJ2-7; D remains unclear. TRBV23-1 is an open reading frame, and its role is uncertain. Trimming shortened V by 8 bases and J by 3 bases, and 26 bases separated the two germline ends. The CDR3 runs to 17 residues. This chain's CDR3 is CASHRGSPSHYHYEQYF. In DNA form, the CDR3 reads TGCGCCAGCCACCGCGGCAGCCCTAGTCACTACCACTACGAGCAGTACTTC.

The rearrangement links TRBV4-1 to TRBJ1-5; D remains ambiguous. Trimming shortened V by 3 bases and J by 1 base, and 10 bases separated the two germline ends. The CDR3 is made up of 15 amino acids. CDR1 is MGHRA and CDR2 is YSYEKL in the germline V gene. CDR3 region: CASSQTAASNQPQHF. The DNA of the CDR3 is TGCGCCAGCAGCCAGACCGCGGCAAGCAATCAGCCCCAGCATTTT.

The genes are TRBV29-1 and TRBJ2-5, with TRBD2 matching 14 bases. V shed 3 bases, J shed 5 bases, and the junction held 17 bases outside the gene matches. CDR1 is SQVTM, CDR2 ANQGSEA, per germline. The CDR3 has 19 residues. The CDR3 sequence: CSVEPPGTSGGVWTETQYF. CDR3 nucleotide sequence: TGCAGCGTTGAGCCACCCGGGACTAGCGGGGGAGTTTGGACGGAGACCCAGTACTTC. Using reference TRBV29-1 and TRBJ2-5 for the parts outside the CDR3, the full variable domain is SAVISQKPSRDICQRGTSLTIQCQVDSQVTMMFWYRQQPGQSLTLIATANQGSEATYESGFVIDKFPISRPNLTFSTLTVSNMSPEDSSIYLCSVEPPGTSGGVWTETQYFGPGTRLLVL.

The rearrangement links TRBV29-1 to TRBJ2-1; maybe TRBD2 (5 bases). Trimming pared 3 bases from V and 7 bases from J, leaving 16 bases between. CDR1 SQVTM and CDR2 ANQGSEA come from the germline V gene. The CDR3 extends over 14 amino acids. CDR3 in DNA: TGCAGCGTTGAGGCTAGACCGACTACAAATGAGCAGTTCTTC. This translates into CSVEARPTTNEQFF.

The V and J genes are TRBV7-9 and TRBJ2-7; 9 bases fit TRBD2. Germline loops: CDR1 SEHNR, CDR2 FQNEAQ (reference sequence). CDR3 size: 17 residues. The trim removed 5 bases at V and 4 bases at J, leaving 15 bases unmatched. CDR3 in DNA: TGTGCCAGCAGCCCGAAGGGTGGGGCTAGCGGGGTTTACGAGCAGTACTTC. Protein: CASSPKGGASGVYEQYF.

This chain joins TRBV6-1 and TRBJ2-7; no clear D. The V gene's germline CDR1 is MNHNS and CDR2 SASEGT. With 6 bases removed from V and 1 base from J, the gap between germline ends came to 7 bases. CDR3 size: 12 residues. As DNA, the CDR3 is TGTGCCAGCAGCCGCGTATCCTACGAGCAGTACTTC. Amino acid sequence: CASSRVSYEQYF.

The chain links TRBV14 to TRBJ1-1; 7 nucleotides line up with TRBD1. With 0 bases clipped from V and 8 bases from J, the junction kept 9 bases outside the gene matches. The CDR3 is made up of 15 amino acids. Germline assignment: CDR1 SGHDN and CDR2 FVKESK. CDR3 region: CASSQDYGTAREAFF. CDR3 DNA sequence: TGTGCCAGCAGCCAAGATTATGGGACAGCGAGAGAAGCTTTCTTT. Variable domain in full (rest from reference TRBV14 and TRBJ1-1): EAGVTQFPSHSVIEKGQTVTLRCDPISGHDNLYWYRRVMGKEIKFLLHFVKESKQDESGMPNNRFLAERTGGTYSTLKVQPAELEDSGVYFCASSQDYGTAREAFFGQGTRLTVV.

This rearrangement joins TRBV19 to TRBJ2-5, with 11 positions matching TRBD2. CDR1 and CDR2 (germline): LNHDA, SQIVND (reference sequence). J gave up 0 bases and V 4 bases, and 4 bases lay outside the gene matches. This CDR3 region has 16 residues. CDR3: CASSKRLAGNQETQYF. As DNA, the CDR3 is TGTGCCAGTAGTAAACGACTAGCGGGGAACCAAGAGACCCAGTACTTC.